The 32 T cell receptor beta chains below all came from one sample that was sequenced in a study of blood T cell repertoires in COVID-19. The data were produced by immunoSEQ multiplex PCR, yet TCRdb's version contains in-frame clones alone and is incomplete. Of some 150,000 clones detected, more than 85% appear once; the ten largest clones hold more than 6.5%. Input material: peripheral blood. The receptors shown here come from a woman at least 80 years old in a cohort sampled during active or convalescent COVID-19.

This clone has only a few counts. The V gene is TRBV27, the J gene TRBJ2-2, with 10 bases lining up with TRBD1. The germline V gene encodes CDR1 MNHEY and CDR2 SMNVEV (reference sequence). After removal of 8 bases from V and 4 bases from J, the junction contained 10 bases not matched to a gene. The CDR3 extends over 16 amino acids. CDR3 sequence reads: CASLGWDRGVTGELFF. CDR3 sequence (DNA): TGTGCCAGCCTAGGGTGGGACAGGGGTGTCACCGGGGAGCTGTTTTTT.

This chain links TRBV19 with TRBJ1-2; 7 nucleotides agree with TRBD1. V lost 7 bases and J lost 3; bases outside the gene matches: 11. The CDR3 length is 15 residues. The germline gives CDR1 LNHDA, CDR2 SQIVND (reference sequence). The CDR3 coding sequence is TGTGCCAGTATAACATCACAGGGGCAAGACTATGGCTACACCTTC. It codes for CASITSQGQDYGYTF.

DNA for the CDR3: TGTGCCAGCAGTTCAGGACAGATTGAAAAACTGTTTTTT. Its protein is CASSSGQIEKLFF. The chain has TRBV12-3 or TRBV12-4 and TRBJ1-4; D might be TRBD1 (6 bases). CDR3 length equals 13 residues. Trimming pared 4 bases from V and 7 bases from J, leaving 10 bases between.

The chain couples TRBV10-3 to TRBJ1-6; perhaps TRBD1 as D (6 bases). V was shortened by 5 bases and J by 3 bases, with 11 bases between the two germline ends. The CDR3 extends over 15 amino acids. Germline CDR1 and CDR2: ENHRY and SYGVKD. CDR3 amino acids: CAISLQGFYNSPLHF. The CDR3 region has the DNA TGTGCCATCAGTCTACAGGGATTCTATAATTCACCCCTCCACTTT.

Written as DNA, the CDR3 is TGCGCCAGCAGCCCGGCCCTTGTCGCGGGCAACTACGAGCAGTACTTC. As protein: CASSPALVAGNYEQYF. J is TRBJ2-7 and V is TRBV4-1; D is possibly TRBD2 (5 bases). The V gene's germline CDR1 is MGHRA and CDR2 YSYEKL. The CDR3 covers 16 residues. The germline V and J ends were trimmed by 4 bases and 3 bases, with 19 bases remaining between them.

This chain uses TRBV4-1 with TRBJ1-4, with D possibly matching TRBD1 (6 bases). Deletions cut 2 bases from V and 6 bases from J, with 16 bases between. Germline V gene sequence: CDR1 MGHRA, CDR2 YSYEKL. The CDR3 sequence is 16 residues long. The CDR3 sequence: CASSQPLQGGDEKLFF. The DNA of the CDR3 is TGCGCCAGCAGCCAACCCCTACAGGGCGGCGATGAAAAACTGTTTTTT.

This rearrangement joins TRBV6-5 to TRBJ2-4, with 9 bases fitting TRBD2. The length of the CDR3 is 14 residues. The J segment lost 6 bases and the V segment lost 7 bases, leaving 7 bases of the junction unmatched. Per the germline V gene, CDR1 is MNHEY and CDR2 is SVGAGI. CDR3 amino acids: CASKKEREVNIQYF. In DNA, the CDR3 is TGTGCCAGCAAGAAAGAGCGGGAGGTAAACATTCAGTACTTC.

This chain uses TRBV5-5 with TRBJ2-1, with D unresolved. The CDR3 loop spans 15 amino acids. Between the trimmed V and J ends, which lost 0 bases and 6 bases, there was a span of 13 bases. Germline V gene data show CDR1 as SGHKS and CDR2 as YYEKEE (reference sequence). The CDR3 DNA follows: TGTGCCAGCAGCTTGGCCTTAGCTAAACTCAATGAGCAGTTCTTC. Residues: CASSLALAKLNEQFF.

For the CDR3, the DNA is TGTGCCAGCAGCAAAGTCACCCCCGCGGACATTCAGTACTTC. As protein: CASSKVTPADIQYF. The rearrangement uses TRBV21-1 and TRBJ2-4; TRBD2, the table's D call, was not compared with the DNA. TRBV21-1 corresponds to a pseudogene. The CDR3 is 14 residues long.

V is TRBV6-1 and J is TRBJ1-2; D possibly corresponds to TRBD1 (5 bases). V lost 3 bases to trimming and J lost 3 bases, with 14 bases between them. Germline CDR1 reads MNHNS; CDR2 reads SASEGT. This CDR3 contains 15 residues. CDR3 nucleotides: TGTGCCAGCAGTGAGTCAGGCAGGGTGGACTATGGCTACACCTTC. This gives the protein CASSESGRVDYGYTF.

The chain combines TRBV30 with TRBJ2-5; 8 positions agree with TRBD1. This CDR3 region has 12 residues. Trimming removed 6 bases from V and 5 bases from J; junction bases left unmatched: 5. The germline V gene has CDR1 GTSNPN and CDR2 SVGIG (reference sequence). CDR3 sequence reads: CACVRGRETQYF. The DNA for the CDR3 is TGTGCCTGTGTCAGGGGGCGGGAGACCCAGTACTTC.

The chain employs TRBV11-2 and TRBJ1-4; a possible D gene is TRBD1 (5 bases). Between the trimmed V and J ends, which lost 0 bases and 7 bases, there was a span of 15 bases. CDR3 length equals 16 residues. Per germline, CDR1 SGHAT and CDR2 FQNNGV. DNA of the CDR3: TGTGCCAGCAGCTTAGATCGCATAGGGGTTAGTGAAAAACTGTTTTTT. Protein sequence: CASSLDRIGVSEKLFF.

V usage is TRBV5-4 and J usage is TRBJ1-1; the D gene is possibly TRBD1 (5 bases). In germline, CDR1 is SGHNT, CDR2 YYREEE (reference sequence). Deletions cut 4 bases from V and 4 bases from J, with 20 bases between. The CDR3 length is 16 residues. The CDR3 is CASSPQPLGDGTEAFF. As DNA, the CDR3 is TGTGCCAGCAGCCCCCAGCCCTTAGGGGATGGCACTGAAGCTTTCTTT.

The V gene is TRBV30, the J gene TRBJ1-3; D is ambiguous. Trimming left V 1 base short and J 0 bases short, with 7 bases between. The CDR3 totals 14 residues. Looked up from germline, CDR1 is GTSNPN and CDR2 is SVGIG (reference sequence). The CDR3 region has the DNA TGTGCCTGGAGTGCCGGTAACTCTGGAAACACCATATATTTT. Protein: CAWSAGNSGNTIYF.

This chain uses TRBV28 with TRBJ1-6; TRBD1 agrees at 7 bases. There are 13 residues in the CDR3. V was clipped by 10 bases and J by 7 bases; unmatched bases: 7. CDR1 and CDR2 from the germline V gene are MDHEN and SYDVKM. The CDR3 sequence is CAILGTVNSPLHF. CDR3 DNA: TGTGCCATCCTCGGGACAGTAAATTCACCCCTCCACTTT.

In its sample, this clone was seen a few times. This chain uses TRBV5-1 with TRBJ2-7; 10 bases fit TRBD1. The ends lost 4 bases at V and 5 bases at J; junction bases unmatched: 9. Germline V lookup: CDR1 SGHRS, CDR2 YFSETQ. This CDR3 has 15 amino acids. The CDR3 region is CASSIGQGGYNEQYV. The CDR3 nucleotides are TGCGCCAGCAGCATAGGACAGGGGGGGTACAACGAGCAGTACGTC.

This rearrangement joins TRBV7-2 to TRBJ2-3; 10 positions match TRBD2. The CDR3 loop spans 14 amino acids. The J segment lost 8 bases and the V segment lost 0 bases, leaving 2 bases of the junction unmatched. In germline, CDR1 is SGHTA, CDR2 FQGNSA. The CDR3 sequence is CASSLAQRGGTQYF. The CDR3 DNA is TGTGCCAGCAGCTTAGCTCAGCGGGGGGGTACGCAGTATTTT.

This clone was seen a handful of times. This chain uses TRBV10-1 with TRBJ2-2, with TRBD2 matching 8 bases. Unmatched junction bases numbered 15, after V lost 6 bases and J lost 6 bases. Germline lookup yields CDR1 WNHNN and CDR2 SYGVQD (reference sequence). There are 17 residues in the CDR3. The chain's CDR3 is CASSALLGTRDSGELFF. Written as DNA, the CDR3 is TGCGCCAGCAGCGCACTACTAGGGACTAGGGATTCCGGGGAGCTGTTTTTT.

The J gene is TRBJ1-2, the V gene TRBV15; D is possibly TRBD1 (5 bases). Germline CDR1 LNHNV, CDR2 YYDKDF (reference sequence). Trimming took 0 bases from V and 4 from J, leaving 9 bases between them. The CDR3 loop spans 14 amino acids. DNA for the CDR3: TGTGCCACCAGCAGAGATCTCGGGGGCTATGGCTACACCTTC. Residues: CATSRDLGGYGYTF.

This sequence joins TRBV24-1 and TRBJ2-1, with D maybe TRBD1 (5 bases). Trimming took 1 base from V and 12 from J, leaving 6 bases between them. Per germline, CDR1 KGHDR and CDR2 SFDVKD. CDR3 length equals 11 residues. Here the CDR3 reads CATSDLQAQFF. The DNA for the CDR3 is TGTGCCACCAGTGATTTACAGGCGCAGTTCTTC.

The rearrangement joins TRBV29-1 to TRBJ1-2; 8 bases align to TRBD1. With V trimmed by 0 bases and J by 8 bases, 8 bases remained unmatched. This CDR3 is 14 amino acids long. Looked up from germline, CDR1 is SQVTM and CDR2 is ANQGSEA. CDR3 residues: CSVEDRGRGRGYTF. DNA for the CDR3: TGCAGCGTTGAAGATCGTGGCAGGGGGCGCGGCTACACCTTC.

The rearrangement joins TRBV7-6 to TRBJ1-3; D may be TRBD1 (5 bases). The germline CDR1 and CDR2 sequences are SGHVS and FNYEAQ. The CDR3 has 18 amino acids. With 5 bases removed from V and 0 bases from J, the gap between germline ends came to 20 bases. The CDR3 coding sequence is TGTGCCAGCAGCCTAGGGCGGGACCGAGATTTCTCTGGAAACACCATATATTTT. Residues: CASSLGRDRDFSGNTIYF.

The rearrangement joins TRBV5-1 to TRBJ1-5; the match to TRBD1 covers 9 bases. CDR3 length: 15 amino acids. The V and J ends lost 0 bases and 4 bases, in that order; junction bases with no gene match: 2. Per germline, CDR1 SGHRS and CDR2 YFSETQ. CDR3 region: CASSLGGQGNQPQHF. The CDR3 DNA is TGCGCCAGCAGCTTGGGGGGACAGGGTAATCAGCCCCAGCATTTT.

The chain has TRBV28 and TRBJ2-7; the D is unclear. The V and J ends lost 2 bases and 5 bases respectively, with 28 bases between them. The CDR3 consists of 19 residues. Germline V CDR1 and CDR2: MDHEN, SYDVKM. CDR3 loop: CASSLPSTSTKQTKDEQYV. The CDR3 DNA sequence: TGTGCCAGCAGTTTACCCTCCACCAGCACGAAACAGACGAAGGACGAGCAGTACGTC.

The chain joins TRBV6-2 or TRBV6-3 to TRBJ2-7; D gene unclear. This CDR3 has 13 residues. V lost 6 bases, J lost 3 bases, and 12 bases lay in between. Germline assignment: CDR1 MNHEY and CDR2 SVGEGT. CDR3 sequence: CASSPNLNYEQYV. CDR3 nucleotides: TGTGCCAGCAGCCCCAACTTGAACTACGAGCAGTACGTC.

This chain connects TRBV12-3 or TRBV12-4 to TRBJ2-5; D may be TRBD1 (6 bases). The CDR3 totals 13 residues. Trimming left V 6 bases short and J 4 bases short, with 12 bases between. The CDR3 is CASSSRDIETQYF. For the CDR3, the DNA is TGTGCCAGCAGCTCCCGGGACATAGAGACCCAGTACTTC.

CDR3 residues: CASSLDGGPYNEQFF. The CDR3 bases are TGTGCCAGCAGCTTAGACGGGGGACCCTACAATGAGCAGTTCTTC. The rearrangement uses TRBV7-9 and TRBJ2-1; perhaps TRBD2 as D (6 bases). This CDR3 region has 15 residues. The germline gives CDR1 SEHNR, CDR2 FQNEAQ (reference sequence). Trimming stripped 1 base from V and 2 bases from J, with 9 bases between.

This chain links TRBV6-6 with TRBJ2-3, with unresolved D. V lost 7 bases to trimming and J lost 8 bases, with 16 bases between them. Germline values: CDR1 MNHNY, CDR2 SVGAGI (reference sequence). The CDR3 has 13 amino acids. The CDR3: CASNPTTFGTQYF. The CDR3 bases are TGTGCCAGCAACCCAACGACTTTCGGTACGCAGTATTTT.

J is TRBJ1-5 and V is TRBV6-5, with D tentatively TRBD1 (6 bases). The CDR3 is 14 amino acids. Germline assignment: CDR1 MNHEY and CDR2 SVGAGI. V was cut by 7 bases and J by 3 bases, with 13 bases left in between. DNA for the CDR3: TGTGCCAGCACCCGGGGACAATACAATCAGCCCCAGCATTTT. Its translation is CASTRGQYNQPQHF.

The CDR3 DNA reads TGTGCCAGCAGTCCAGGGGTCCAAGGCTACACCTTC. Translation gives CASSPGVQGYTF. V and J are TRBV6-5 and TRBJ1-2, with D perhaps TRBD1 (6 bases). The ends were cut back, 5 bases at V and 8 bases at J, with 12 bases in the middle. Germline loops: CDR1 MNHEY, CDR2 SVGAGI. There are 12 residues in the CDR3.

The chain uses TRBV7-9 and TRBJ1-1, with D perhaps matching TRBD1 (5 bases). The CDR3 totals 13 residues. The V end was cut by 5 bases, the J end by 5 bases, with 12 bases between. Germline V gene sequence: CDR1 SEHNR, CDR2 FQNEAQ (reference sequence). In nucleotides, the CDR3 is TGTGCCAGCAGCCGCAGGGCAGGGACTGAAGCTTTCTTT. Its translation: CASSRRAGTEAFF. Supplemented by reference TRBV7-9 and TRBJ1-1, the full variable domain reads DTGVSQNPRHKITKRGQNVTFRCDPISEHNRLYWYRQTLGQGPEFLTYFQNEAQLEKSRLLSDRFSAERPKGSFSTLEIQRTEQGDSAMYLCASSRRAGTEAFFGQGTRLTVV.

This chain connects TRBV5-1 to TRBJ1-2; unclear D gene. The CDR3 is 14 residues long. Trimming took 0 bases from V and 2 from J, leaving 8 bases between them. CDR1 is SGHRS, CDR2 YFSETQ, per germline. The CDR3 here is CASSLAPVNYGYTF. Here the CDR3 DNA reads TGCGCCAGCAGCTTGGCGCCGGTGAACTATGGCTACACCTTC.